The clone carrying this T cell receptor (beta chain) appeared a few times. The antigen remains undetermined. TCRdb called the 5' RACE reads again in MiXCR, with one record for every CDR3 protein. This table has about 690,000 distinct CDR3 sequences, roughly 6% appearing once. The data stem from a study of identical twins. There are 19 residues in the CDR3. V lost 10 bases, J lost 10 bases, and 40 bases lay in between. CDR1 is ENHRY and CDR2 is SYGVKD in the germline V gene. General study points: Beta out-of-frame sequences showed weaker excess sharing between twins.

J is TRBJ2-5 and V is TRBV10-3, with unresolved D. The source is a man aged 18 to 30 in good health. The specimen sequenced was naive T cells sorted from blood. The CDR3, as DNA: TGTGCCACCTTCTGGCAGAACCCCCGCAACCACTTCCGCTGTCAAGTCCAGTACTTC. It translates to CATFWQNPRNHFRCQVQYF.